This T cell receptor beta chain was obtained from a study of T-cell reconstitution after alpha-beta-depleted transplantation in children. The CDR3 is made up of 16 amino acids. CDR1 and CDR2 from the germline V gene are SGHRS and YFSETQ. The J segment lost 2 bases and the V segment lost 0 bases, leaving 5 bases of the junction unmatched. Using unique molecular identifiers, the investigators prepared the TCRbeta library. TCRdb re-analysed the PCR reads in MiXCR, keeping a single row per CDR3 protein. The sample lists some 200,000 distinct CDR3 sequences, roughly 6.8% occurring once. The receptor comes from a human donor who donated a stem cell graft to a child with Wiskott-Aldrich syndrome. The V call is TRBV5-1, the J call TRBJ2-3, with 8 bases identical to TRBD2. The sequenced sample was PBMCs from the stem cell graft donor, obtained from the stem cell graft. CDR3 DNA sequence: TGCGCCAGCAGCTTGGACCCAGCGGGGGTCACAGATACGCAGTATTTT. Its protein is CASSLDPAGVTDTQYF.